A selection of T cell receptor beta chains follows, all from one sample in a study of T cell repertoires in cytomegalovirus infection. TCRdb re-called the reads through MiXCR, storing one row per CDR3 protein. The repertoire includes about 360,000 distinct CDR3 sequences, less than 20% of them detected once, and under 9% sits in the top ten. Specimen: PBMCs. The receptors come from a human donor in good health (CMV status not recorded). Some clones in this sample may be carry-over from other donors' samples. Each CDR3 is given with its conserved first and last residue. The order of the fields is clone size, CDR3 length, J gene, V gene, CDR3 protein. Some rows mark clone size as missing; the rest say once, few, many or name a class of expanded clone.

>.|15|TRBJ2-7|TRBV7-8
CASSLRQGSAYEQYF
>.|14|TRBJ1-5|TRBV20-1
CSASTGGAGQPQHF
>.|17|TRBJ2-7|TRBV10-3
CAIGLGTSGSGSYEQYF
>few|14|TRBJ1-1|TRBV7-9
CASRYSTGLSEAFF
>many|13|TRBJ1-1|TRBV6-1
CASSRQRGTEAFF
>.|16|TRBJ1-1|TRBV14
CASSQVGETVNTEAFF
>.|16|TRBJ2-7|TRBV4-2
CASSQDRFRGMGEQYF
>.|15|TRBJ1-5|TRBV2
CASSATRTGAQPQHF
>many|14|TRBJ2-7|TRBV7-6
CASSSFYGNYEQYF
>few|19|TRBJ2-1|TRBV4-1
CASSLRTSGAAYFYNEQFF
>many|13|TRBJ2-7|TRBV28
CASSSALYYEQYF
>.|15|TRBJ2-3|TRBV6-2/TRBV6-3
CASSSPGQGTDTQYF
>.|16|TRBJ2-3|TRBV28
CASSTLIIVGTDTQYF
>few|17|TRBJ2-3|TRBV20-1
CSARDNGDRWLGDTQYF
>.|14|TRBJ2-5|TRBV7-4
CASSPSGWQETQYF
>.|10|TRBJ2-3|TRBV20-1
CSARLDTQYF
>few|15|TRBJ2-1|TRBV27
CASSLDASPGNEQFF
>many|14|TRBJ1-2|TRBV12-3/TRBV12-4
CASSQTRGSDGYTF
>.|14|TRBJ1-5|TRBV20-1
CSAGTGDLNQPQHF
>many|15|TRBJ2-3|TRBV7-2
CASSLRYLNTDTQYF
>.|15|TRBJ2-1|TRBV11-2
CASSLRVSSYNEQFF